Described below is a single T cell receptor beta chain sequence and its context. The sample originates from a study of control samples from healthy donors and cancer patients. Profiling relied on immunoSEQ multiplex PCR, and the TCRdb table lists in-frame clones only, not all of them. The sample records around 120,000 clones, around 89% being singletons. This CDR3 has 15 residues. V dropped 3 bases and J dropped 7 bases, with 20 bases sitting between them. Looked up from germline, CDR1 is SGDLS and CDR2 is YYNGEE. This chain links TRBV9 with TRBJ2-7; D assignment may be TRBD1 or TRBD2 (6 bases each). The TCR comes from a man in his forties in good health. The material sequenced was blood. Here the CDR3 reads CASSATGAIQQEQYF. Written as DNA, the CDR3 is TGTGCCAGCAGCGCGACGGGGGCCATACAACAAGAGCAGTACTTC.